This record covers a single T cell receptor beta chain. The protocol was immunoSEQ multiplex PCR, while the TCRdb copy is restricted to in-frame clones and leaves out a portion. The repertoire includes 220,000 or so clones, under 90% of them detected once, and more than 3% sits in the top ten. The CDR3 is 15 residues long. V trimming: 6 bases; J trimming: 7 bases; junction bases outside the gene matches: 7. Germline V lookup: CDR1 SGHVS, CDR2 FQNEAQ. The data were obtained in a study of blood T cell repertoires in COVID-19. This receptor was obtained from an older woman who had recovered from COVID-19. Sequencing was performed on PBMCs or T cells enriched from blood (not recorded which). The chain uses TRBV7-8 and TRBJ2-2, with 11 nucleotides matching TRBD2. Here the CDR3 DNA reads TGTGCCAGCAGGTTTAGCGGGAGGGCCCACGGGGAGCTGTTTTTT. It specifies CASRFSGRAHGELFF.